This T cell receptor (beta chain) was captured by sequencing in a study of T cell responses to AZD1222 COVID-19 vaccine (dated by TCRdb to the early 2020s). Broadly, across the study: TCR sequencing covered some 240 trial participants: 207 given two doses of AZD1222 and 26 given two doses of MenACWY control vaccine. Trial participants were enrolled into age subgroups of 18-55, 56-69 and 70-plus years, which contained approximately 150, 30 and 60 TCR-sequenced participants, respectively. Overall results and qualifications from the work: CD4 TCRs associated with the vaccine covered the entire spike protein, and the dominant responses were in regions 160-218 and 743-854. Participants were mostly white British, with more females than males. The authors suggested clonal diversity may have been underestimated. Nearly half of unique spike-specific TCRs reportedly recognized epitopes outside regions mutated in the B.1.351 and B.1.1.7 variants. Conclusions about previously exposed vaccinees are limited because only six or seven AZD1222 recipients were SARS-CoV-2 seropositive at baseline. The 56-69-year group was small, and its depth increase did not reach significance, likely because of low power. A significant rise in spike-specific TCR breadth and depth was observed after two AZD1222 doses relative to day 0 and relative to MenACWY recipients. No day 14 peak-response samples were available, so repertoires were characterized only after the peak T cell response.

The intended sense of this specimen's time point label: about 28 days (+/-7) after the second vaccine dose. Per the publication, the treatment or condition label means: meningococcal conjugate vaccine given as trial control. The vaccinee samples were drawn from two UK trials, COV001 and COV002, one of which was a single-blind randomized controlled phase 2/3 trial testing AZD1222 (ChAdOx1 nCoV-19) in healthy adults. Trial participant PBMC samples were collected at day 0 and day 28 after the second dose for TCRbeta chain sequencing. A word on this clone: The clone's antigen remains unknown. It has no much larger one-base neighbor in the sample; base qualities were not kept.

The CDR3 regions of human TCRbeta chains were analyzed by immunosequencing. Per the source publication's procedure: TCRs in the repertoires were compared against a reference library of SARS-CoV-2-specific TCRs that had been generated with the MIRA antigen-specificity platform. Breadth meant the fraction of unique TCRs that were SARS-CoV-2-associated, whereas depth meant the fraction of total T cells that were SARS-CoV-2-associated. Using the MIRA data, each spike-specific TCR was assigned both to the spike region to which the TCR was reactive and to a CD4 or CD8 class. Log10-transformed breadth and depth values were compared by one-way ANOVA with Sidak's multiple comparisons tests. TCRdb limited this immuneACCESS table to in-frame rearrangements with V and J called. A share of clones is missing; checked studies link under half to unresolved V genes, and the rest is unexplained. From that table come the V and J calls and clone size; the DNA was used to work out D and trimming. The sample table shows 200,000 to 250,000 clones, and about 94% are seen once. The ten largest account for around 1.7% of the sample.

Via the germline V gene, CDR1 is KGHSH and CDR2 LQKENI. V is cut by 0 bases and J by 3 bases, and the space between the germline ends is 12 bases. Taken from cysteine to phenylalanine, the CDR3 has 15 residues. Only the CDR3 portion is preserved as DNA: 45 bases, with reading frame beginning at the first base. The rearranged chain carries TRBV18 and TRBJ2-7, and possibly TRBD1, on 6 matching bases. The TCR was taken from an adult who received the MenACWY meningococcal vaccine as a control. The material sequenced was peripheral blood, taken 28 days after the second dose of the MenACWY control vaccine. The DNA sequence reads TGTGCCAGCTCACCACCTTCCCAGGGGTTCTACGAGCAGTACTTC. This sequence encodes CASSPPSQGFYEQYF.